This T cell receptor beta chain was sequenced for a study of cytomegalovirus exposure and HLA in healthy donors. Whole-study findings and limits: Specificity of a few CMV-associated chains for CMV antigens was verified in vitro. Later, an analysis showed that TCR beta chains associated with HLA were more clonally expanded than others that were equally common. Segments of the TCR beta V type were, in most cases, productive about 87% or about 30% of the time in an earlier analysis.

Worth noting for this clone: Its antigen is undetermined.

The CDR3 runs to 15 residues. V was cut by 5 bases and J by 0 bases, with 13 bases left in between. Per germline, CDR1 MNHEY and CDR2 SVGAGI. 13 Jbeta primers and 60 Vbeta primers were used for the PCR. The table came from immunoSEQ multiplex PCR; TCRdb's copy has only in-frame clones and leaves some out. Among approximately 150,000 clones, roughly 76% were seen once, and the ten largest hold about 2%. The clonotype comes from a human donor in good health. V is TRBV6-5 and J is TRBJ2-5; a possible D gene is TRBD1 (5 bases). The material sequenced was PBMCs. This CDR3 is CASSVSTGYQETQYF. The CDR3 DNA reads as TGTGCCAGCAGTGTCTCTACAGGTTACCAAGAGACCCAGTACTTC.